This T cell receptor (beta chain) was recovered during a study of OX40 agonist ivuxolimab in advanced cancers. The protocol was immunoSEQ multiplex PCR, while the TCRdb copy is restricted to in-frame clones and leaves out a portion. In the table there are fewer than 60,000 clones, 80% of which are singletons. Overall study findings and caveats: Clonal expansion in partial responders at 0.1-3.0 mg/kg ranked among the lowest.

As concerns this clone: Antigen specificity is unknown.

After removal of 4 bases from V and 0 bases from J, the junction contained 6 bases not matched to a gene. The CDR3 extends over 15 amino acids. Germline lookup yields CDR1 SGDLS and CDR2 YYNGEE. The sequences come from CD4+ or CD8+ T cells sorted from blood, collected in a trial of the OX40 agonist ivuxolimab. This clonotype was obtained from an adult with an advanced solid tumor such as melanoma, head and neck, liver or kidney cancer. This chain uses TRBV9 with TRBJ1-1, with 7 bases lining up with TRBD1. This CDR3 is CASSLGTAMNTEAFF. The CDR3 nucleotides read TGTGCCAGCAGCCTCGGGACAGCGATGAACACTGAAGCTTTCTTT.